This TCR beta chain appears in the sequencing data of a study of T cells expressing NK-cell markers (TCRdb year 2020). With respect to the entire study: In sorted CD3+CD56+NKG2C+, CD3+CD56+NKG2C- and CD3+CD56-NKG2C+ T-cell subsets from several donors, TCR beta-chain repertoires were profiled. Seven of the eight sequenced donors were HCMV-seropositive and one was HCMV-seronegative. The libraries were sequenced on Illumina HiSeq 2000/2500, MiSeq or NextSeq, producing 2 x 150 bp reads. The eight sequenced donors were randomly selected healthy volunteers, three men and five women.

To determine HCMV serostatus, a commercial ELISA kit was used to detect HCMV-specific IgG in serum. Peripheral blood mononuclear cells were isolated from blood by Ficoll density gradient centrifugation. Study-wide conclusions, independent of this receptor: Those dominant clonotypes were again the most abundant among CD3+CD56-NKG2C+ cells in a few donors, at about 25-65%. It remained unclear whether the expanded NKG2C-expressing T cell clones were specific for HCMV antigens. For roughly six donors, the dominant CD3+CD56+NKG2C+ clonotypes were among the top 10 CD8+ clonotypes and accounted for roughly 1.0-7.5% of CD8+ T cells.

With respect to this clonotype: This receptor's antigen is unknown.

These reads were obtained on an Illumina HiSeq 2000. TCR beta cDNA libraries were made by 5'RACE template switching that added a universal primer site and unique molecular identifiers. Synthesis of cDNA was primed from the TCR beta constant segment and was followed by two consecutive PCR amplification steps. The study's processing was this. MIGEC was used to demultiplex reads and group reads by UMI, and MiTCR was used to assemble and quantify clonotypes. Only TCR cDNA sequences supported by at least two reads were kept to exclude erroneous sequences. Downstream repertoire analysis used the tcR package, and clonotypes were matched across fractions by CDR3 nucleotide sequence plus V segment. VDJmatch was used to annotate antigen specificity against VDJdb, with one amino acid substitution in CDR3 allowed. Through TCRdb reprocessing, the reads give one entry per CDR3 protein sequence; DNA is omitted. The V and J calls were determined by TCRdb, not by the authors. The sample table on file contains 400,000 to 450,000 distinct CDR3 sequences. In total, the top ten clones hold roughly 8% of the sample.

CDR1 and CDR2 are read off the germline V gene (reference sequence) as DFQATT and SNEGSKA. Measured from the cysteine to the phenylalanine, the CDR3 is 13 residues long. The DNA is not on file. Recombination connected TRBV20-1 to TRBJ2-5; TCRdb designates TRBD1, a call that cannot be tested without DNA. The TCR originated in a woman between 18 and 69 years old in good health. The material sequenced was blood T cells: a sorted CD56 or NKG2C T cell subset, CD4+ or CD8+ T cells, or bulk PBMC T cells (not recorded which). This receptor has the CDR3 CSATPLGGETQYF.